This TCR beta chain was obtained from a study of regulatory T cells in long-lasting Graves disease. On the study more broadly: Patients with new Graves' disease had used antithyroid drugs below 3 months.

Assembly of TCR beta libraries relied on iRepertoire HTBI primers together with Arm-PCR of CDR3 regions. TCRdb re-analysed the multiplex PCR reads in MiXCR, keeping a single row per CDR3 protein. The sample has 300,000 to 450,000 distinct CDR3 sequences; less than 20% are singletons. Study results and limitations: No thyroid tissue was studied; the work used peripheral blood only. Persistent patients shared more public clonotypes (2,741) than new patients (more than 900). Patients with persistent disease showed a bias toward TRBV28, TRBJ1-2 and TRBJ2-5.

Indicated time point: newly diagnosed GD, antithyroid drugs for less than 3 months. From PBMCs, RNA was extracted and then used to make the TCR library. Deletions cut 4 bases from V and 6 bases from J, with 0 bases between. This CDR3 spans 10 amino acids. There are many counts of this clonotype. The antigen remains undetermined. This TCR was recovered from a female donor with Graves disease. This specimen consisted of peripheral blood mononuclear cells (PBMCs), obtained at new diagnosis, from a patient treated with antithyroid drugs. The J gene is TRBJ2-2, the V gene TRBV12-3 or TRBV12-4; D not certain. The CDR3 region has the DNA TGTGCCAGCAGTTCCGGGGAGCTGTTTTTT. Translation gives CASSSGELFF.